One and the same sample provided the 17 T cell receptor beta chains below, sequenced in a study of PD-1 blockade in classical Hodgkin lymphoma. Produced via immunoSEQ multiplex PCR; TCRdb's table is partial and in-frame only. The sample lists approximately 57,000 clones, approximately 90% occurring once. All trial patients relapsed after autologous stem cell transplantation. The input for sequencing was peripheral blood mononuclear cells (PBMCs), taken before the second cycle of nivolumab. The receptors derive from a human donor with classical Hodgkin lymphoma.

The chain uses TRBV21-1 and TRBJ2-1; the D segment call TRBD2 is taken from the table without a DNA check. TRBV21-1 is a listed pseudogene. The CDR3 runs 15 residues. The chain's CDR3 is CASRKGLAGNNEQFF. The CDR3 DNA reads as TGTGCCAGCAGAAAAGGACTAGCGGGGAACAATGAGCAGTTCTTC.

The chain has TRBV27 and TRBJ2-7; 7 bases fit TRBD1. The CDR3 length is 14 residues. Germline CDR1 MNHEY, CDR2 SMNVEV (reference sequence). The trim removed 2 bases at V and 2 bases at J, leaving 3 bases unmatched. DNA of the CDR3: TGTGCCAGCAGTTTAACGGGACAGCCCTACGAGCAGTACTTC. Its protein is CASSLTGQPYEQYF.

The rearrangement uses TRBV28 and TRBJ2-3; 11 nucleotides line up with TRBD2. J lost 4 bases, V lost 7 bases, and 7 bases had no gene match. The CDR3 has 15 amino acids. Per germline, CDR1 MDHEN and CDR2 SYDVKM. The DNA for the CDR3 is TGTGCCAGCACCGAAATACTAGCGGGAGCAGATACGCAGTATTTT. Translation gives CASTEILAGADTQYF.

The rearrangement links TRBV7-9 to TRBJ2-7, with 7 bases identical to TRBD1. Germline V gene data show CDR1 as SEHNR and CDR2 as FQNEAQ (reference sequence). The CDR3 is made up of 16 amino acids. V trimming: 1 base; J trimming: 4 bases; junction bases outside the gene matches: 10. CDR3 region: CASSLEPTGPPYEQYF. The CDR3, as DNA: TGTGCCAGCAGCTTAGAACCGACAGGGCCCCCATACGAGCAGTACTTC.

CDR3 sequence: CAWRGPGGIETQYF. CDR3 sequence (DNA): TGTGCCTGGAGAGGCCCGGGGGGAATAGAGACCCAGTACTTC. The chain combines TRBV30 with TRBJ2-5, with 7 bases lining up with TRBD2. V shed 3 bases, J shed 4 bases, and the junction held 8 bases outside the gene matches. This CDR3 contains 14 residues. Germline CDR1 reads GTSNPN; CDR2 reads SVGIG (reference sequence).

CDR3 amino acids: CASSLTPGGLGLQHNEQFF. Here the CDR3 DNA reads TGTGCCAGCAGCTTAACGCCCGGGGGTCTAGGGCTCCAGCACAATGAGCAGTTCTTC. The V gene is TRBV7-3, the J gene TRBJ2-1, with D perhaps matching TRBD2 (6 bases). The CDR3 has 19 amino acids. The V and J ends lost 0 bases and 5 bases respectively, with 23 bases between them. The V gene's germline CDR1 is SGHTA and CDR2 FQGTGA.

This chain connects TRBV9 to TRBJ2-7, with a tentative D call TRBD2 (6 bases). The CDR3 runs 14 residues. CDR1 is SGDLS and CDR2 is YYNGEE in the germline V gene. V lost 3 bases, J lost 3 bases, and 13 bases lay in between. The CDR3 reads CASSDGTQNYEQYF. As DNA, the CDR3 is TGTGCCAGCAGCGACGGGACTCAAAACTACGAGCAGTACTTC.

The CDR3 protein is CASSRSLVGGNGELFF. In DNA, the CDR3 is TGTGCCAGCAGCCGGTCCCTCGTGGGGGGCAACGGGGAGCTGTTTTTT. The J gene is TRBJ2-2, the V gene TRBV7-9; D possibly uses TRBD1 or TRBD2 (6 bases each). The V and J ends lost 5 bases and 7 bases respectively, with 20 bases between them. The CDR3 sequence is 16 residues long. The germline CDR1 and CDR2 sequences are SEHNR and FQNEAQ (reference sequence).

This clone was seen a single time. The chain links TRBV28 to TRBJ2-3; D gene unclear. CDR1 is MDHEN and CDR2 is SYDVKM in the germline V gene. The CDR3 runs 14 residues. With 7 bases removed from V and 6 bases from J, the gap between germline ends came to 17 bases. The CDR3 loop reads CASIPRAPTDTQYF. In nucleotides, the CDR3 is TGTGCCAGCATCCCCCGGGCCCCTACCGATACGCAGTATTTT. Variable domain in full (rest from reference TRBV28 and TRBJ2-3): DVKVTQSSRYLVKRTGEKVFLECVQDMDHENMFWYRQDPGLGLRLIYFSYDVKMKEKGDIPEGYSVSREKKERFSLILESASTNQTSMYLCASIPRAPTDTQYFGPGTRLTVL.

The chain employs TRBV28 and TRBJ1-4; D is unclear. CDR1 is MDHEN and CDR2 is SYDVKM in the germline V gene. V dropped 2 bases and J dropped 4 bases, with 8 bases sitting between them. The CDR3 totals 14 residues. CDR3 coding DNA: TGTGCCAGCAGTTTACTGGTCAATAATGAAAAACTGTTTTTT. It translates to CASSLLVNNEKLFF.

The V call is TRBV10-3, the J call TRBJ2-3; TRBD2 matches 9 bases. The germline V gene has CDR1 ENHRY and CDR2 SYGVKD. The V gene end was trimmed by 8 bases and the J gene end by 1 base; junction bases not matched to a gene: 4. The CDR3 loop spans 14 amino acids. For the CDR3, the DNA is TGTGCCATCTCCCCTAGCGGGGGCACAGATACGCAGTATTTT. It translates to CAISPSGGTDTQYF.

This chain links TRBV10-2 with TRBJ2-7; 8 bases map to TRBD1. Germline V gene lookup returns CDR1 WSHSY and CDR2 SAAADI. The ends lost 6 bases at V and 0 bases at J; junction bases unmatched: 7. The CDR3 extends over 15 amino acids. CDR3: CASSSGQGFSYEQYF. DNA for the CDR3: TGCGCCAGCAGCTCCGGACAGGGCTTCTCCTACGAGCAGTACTTC.

This chain links TRBV10-3 with TRBJ2-5, with TRBD1 matching 8 bases. The V gene end was trimmed by 10 bases and the J gene end by 5 bases; junction bases not matched to a gene: 6. CDR3 length: 12 residues. The germline gives CDR1 ENHRY, CDR2 SYGVKD. The CDR3 here is CATRTGKETQYF. CDR3 DNA sequence: TGTGCCACCAGGACAGGGAAGGAGACCCAGTACTTC.

The V gene is TRBV13, the J gene TRBJ1-6; TRBD1 might be the D (5 bases). The CDR3 is made up of 17 amino acids. Germline lookup yields CDR1 PRHDT and CDR2 FYEKMQ (reference sequence). The V end was cut by 0 bases, the J end by 6 bases, with 15 bases between. The CDR3 sequence is CASSLGVGKGPNSPLHF. CDR3 DNA: TGTGCCAGCAGCTTAGGAGTAGGAAAGGGACCTAATTCACCCCTCCACTTT.

This clone has more than one count but fewer than ten. The junction does not match germline at one end; this may be a read error. The sample has other DNA sequences that encode this CDR3 too. The chain uses TRBV4-1 and TRBJ2-7, with TRBD2 identical over 12 bases. Germline assignment: CDR1 MGHRA and CDR2 YSYEKL. The CDR3 runs to 16 residues. The CDR3 coding sequence is TGTGCCAGCAGCCAAGTTTCGGGACTAGCGGGTTACGAGCAGTACTTC. It is translated as CASSQVSGLAGYEQYF.

The chain carries TRBV7-7 and TRBJ2-7; 9 bases align to TRBD1. This CDR3 is 14 amino acids long. V shed 4 bases, J shed 5 bases, and the junction held 6 bases outside the gene matches. CDR1 SSHAT and CDR2 FNYEAQ come from the germline V gene (reference sequence). As DNA, the CDR3 is TGTGCCAGCAGCTCCCGGGACAGGGCCCACGAGCAGTACTTC. This encodes CASSSRDRAHEQYF.

This chain joins TRBV30 and TRBJ2-5; D not certain. Looked up from germline, CDR1 is GTSNPN and CDR2 is SVGIG (reference sequence). V was shortened by 2 bases and J by 3 bases, with 4 bases between the two germline ends. The CDR3 is 11 residues long. The DNA for the CDR3 is TGTGCCTGGAGTAGGGAAGAGACCCAGTACTTC. Translating it yields CAWSREETQYF.